This record looks at one T cell receptor beta chain sequence and its context. What it binds is unknown. Trimming pared 0 bases from V and 5 bases from J, leaving 10 bases between. CDR3 length: 14 residues. The V gene's germline CDR1 is LNHNV and CDR2 YYDKDF (reference sequence). This entry comes from a study of cytomegalovirus exposure and HLA in healthy donors. 60 Vbeta and 13 Jbeta primers were used in PCR. Assay used: immunoSEQ multiplex PCR; TCRdb lists only in-frame clones, some missing. This table holds approximately 290,000 clones, about 80% found once. Study-wide results and caveats: The authors reported that TCR beta sequences could predict HLA-A and HLA-B alleles. These predictions were accurate for most subjects in the first cohort. TRBV6-2, TRBV6-3 and other indistinguishable V segments were excluded. Across HLA loci, a later analysis found differing TCR association rates, with DRB1 most and HLA-C fewest.

V is TRBV15 and J is TRBJ1-2; tentatively, D is TRBD1 (6 bases). The clonotype was recovered from a girl aged 2-10 years in good health and CMV-seronegative. The material sequenced was PBMCs. Here the CDR3 DNA reads TGTGCCACCAGCAGAGATGGCCAGGGGTATGGCTACACCTTC. It encodes CATSRDGQGYGYTF.